This T cell receptor beta chain comes out of a study of blood T cell repertoires in COVID-19. Study information: Samples representing acute and convalescent COVID-19 were sourced from the United States, Italy and Spain. Nucleic acid was either cDNA or gDNA, and it came from T cells, B-cell-depleted T cells, or PBMCs.

This CDR3 has 14 residues. Germline loops: CDR1 SNHLY, CDR2 FYNNEI. V was pared by 4 bases and J by 5 bases, with 4 bases of the junction left unmatched. Per the study methods: Amplified reference gene primers provided the basis for estimating nucleated cell counts. Repertoires were generated with immunoSEQ multiplex PCR, while TCRdb's copy carries only in-frame clones and drops some. V and J calls and clone size follow that table, whereas D and trimming were derived from the DNA. The repertoire holds more than 80,000 clones, with roughly four fifths as singletons. Sample: peripheral blood. The receptor comes from a man aged 50-59 years with active or convalescent COVID-19. This rearrangement joins TRBV2 to TRBJ2-7; 11 bases are a match to TRBD1. CDR3 sequence (DNA): TGTGCCAGCAGTGCCGGACAGGGGGCCCACGAGCAGTACTTC. It specifies CASSAGQGAHEQYF. Looking up the rest from reference TRBV2 and TRBJ2-7 gives the full variable domain: EPEVTQTPSHQVTQMGQEVILRCVPISNHLYFYWYRQILGQKVEFLVSFYNNEISEKSEIFDDQFSVERPDGSNFTLKIRSTKLEDSAMYFCASSAGQGAHEQYFGPGTRLTVT.